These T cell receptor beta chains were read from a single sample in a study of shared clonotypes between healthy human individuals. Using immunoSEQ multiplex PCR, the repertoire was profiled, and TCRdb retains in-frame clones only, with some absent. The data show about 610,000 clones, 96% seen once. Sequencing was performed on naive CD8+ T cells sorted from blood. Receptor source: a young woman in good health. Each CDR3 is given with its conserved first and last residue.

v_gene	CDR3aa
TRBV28	CASTRGRIGTEAFF
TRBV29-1	CSVKLLAVDTQYF
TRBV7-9	CATRTSGQETQYF
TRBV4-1	CASSHHTVTGNTEAFF
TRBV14	CASSQRDSLLHNEQFF
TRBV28	CASSLRPQPQHF
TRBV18	CASSRPVYNEQFF
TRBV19	CASHRGVGGGELFF
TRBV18	CASSPLVAGEAGEQFF
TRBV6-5	CASSYPASGRDGEQFF
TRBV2	CASSETVWHEQFF